This T cell receptor (beta chain) stems from a study of T cells in Graves' hyperthyroidism and ophthalmopathy. Points from the study as a whole: Clonotypes that were expanded in thyroid above 0.001 mostly appeared in blood too.

Exclusion of patients followed from uncontrolled infection, other autoimmune disease, pregnancy or lactation. Out of roughly 9.1 ml of fresh peripheral blood came the PBMCs. A remark on this clonotype: Its antigen is unknown.

Amplified TCR beta CDR3 regions derived from RNA transcripts. Primed by the HTBI set, a first-round RT-PCR was run on the TCR CDR3. TCRdb re-called the multiplex PCR reads through MiXCR, storing one row per CDR3 protein. This table holds 250,000 to 300,000 distinct CDR3 sequences, about 18% found once. The germline gives CDR1 SGHDN, CDR2 FVKESK. Deletions cut 2 bases from V and 2 bases from J, with 6 bases between. CDR3 length equals 13 residues. The chain uses TRBV14 and TRBJ2-5, with D hard to call. The sequence was collected from a woman aged 55-69 years with Graves' ophthalmopathy. Material for sequencing was blood. The CDR3 here is CASSQNQQETQYF. In DNA, the CDR3 is TGTGCCAGCAGCCAAAACCAACAAGAGACCCAGTACTTC.